This TCR beta chain was observed in a study of CXCR3-negative and CXCR3-positive naive CD8 T cells. General study findings and limits: Diversity proved comparably high across both naive subsets and much lower in memory CD8+ cells. TRBV-TRBJ usage was alike in naive CXCR3-negative and CXCR3-positive cells but differed in memory cells.

Points on this clonotype: Its antigen remains unidentified.

Germline loops: CDR1 SGHKS, CDR2 YYEKEE (reference sequence). The CDR3 is 16 residues long. UMI-labeled TRB cDNA libraries were prepared by 5' RACE. After re-calling the 5' RACE reads, TCRdb lists one entry per CDR3 protein, DNA absent. The sample table sets out 65,000 to 85,000 distinct CDR3 sequences. The V and J genes are TRBV5-5 and TRBJ2-7; the D call from TCRdb, TRBD2, cannot be confirmed without DNA. The sequenced sample consisted of naive CXCR3- CD8+ T cells from blood. This sample's subset: CD45RO-CCR7+CD27+CD95- naive CD8+ T cells lacking CXCR3 (TNR3-). The TCR originated in a human donor in good health. Some clones in this sample may be carry-over from other donors' samples. The CDR3 is CASSWEQEGPTYEQYF.